The clone carrying this T cell receptor beta chain was counted at least ten times. Under the authors' procedure: Sampled TCR counts reached a median of around 89,000 per sample, with values ranging from roughly 20,000 to 750,000. One entry per CDR3 protein results from TCRdb running MiXCR on the 5' RACE reads. The V and J calls were determined by TCRdb, not by the authors. The data hold around 82,000 distinct CDR3 sequences, with roughly 8.4% observed a single time. This entry is derived from a study of human T cells and chemical hapten exposure. CDR3 length equals 14 residues. V was trimmed by 0 bases and J by 4 bases, leaving 10 bases between them. Germline-derived CDR1 and CDR2 are SGHTA and FQGNSA. Blood, whole and unfractionated, served as the source for total RNA extraction.

The origin of this receptor is a male donor in good health. The chain is built from TRBV7-2 and TRBJ2-7, with D maybe TRBD2 (7 bases). In DNA form, the CDR3 reads TGTGCCAGCAGCTTAGCGGGGGGGCGGTACGAGCAGTACTTC. The encoded protein is CASSLAGGRYEQYF.